These T cell receptor beta chains were read from a single sample in a study of cytomegalovirus exposure and HLA in healthy donors. The table came from immunoSEQ multiplex PCR; TCRdb's copy has only in-frame clones and leaves some out. The sample includes around 100,000 clones, 60% to 80% of them seen just once. Sequencing input: PBMCs. Receptors originate from a man aged 50 to 60 in good health and CMV-seropositive. Both conserved end residues are part of each CDR3. A D gene is named only where the DNA matches it firmly. Size is omitted from some rows. Given values are once, few, many or a class for expanded clones.

>NA|TRBJ2-7|TRBV6-6|once
TGTGCCAGCAGTTACGAGGGAGAGCAGTACTTC
CASSYEGEQYF
>NA|TRBJ2-3|TRBV11-3|few
TGTGCCAGCAGCCCGGACTTAAGCACAGATACGCAGTATTTT
CASSPDLSTDTQYF
>TRBD1|TRBJ1-1|TRBV19|NA
TGTGCCAGTAGTAGCGGGACAGGAGGCCAGGCAGCTTTCTTT
CASSSGTGGQAAFF
>NA|TRBJ1-2|TRBV5-6|NA
TGTGCCAGCAGCTTTACTTCAGGGATTGGCTACACCTTC
CASSFTSGIGYTF
>NA|TRBJ2-1|TRBV9|few
TGTGCCAGCAGTGTAGGGGCATCCCGGCATGATGAGCAGTTCTTC
CASSVGASRHDEQFF
>NA|TRBJ2-1|TRBV2|few
TGTGCCAGCAGTAAGGGGGTAGGTGAGCAGTTCTTC
CASSKGVGEQFF
>TRBD2|TRBJ2-3|TRBV5-1|NA
TGCGCCAGCAGCTTATTTAGCGGGGGGGGTAGAGATACGCAGTATTTT
CASSLFSGGGRDTQYF
>TRBD1|TRBJ1-4|TRBV27|NA
TGTGCCAGCAGTTGGACAGGGGTACCATCCAAACCTGAAAAACTGTTTTTT
CASSWTGVPSKPEKLFF
>NA|TRBJ2-3|TRBV5-1|NA
TGCGCCAGCAGCTTGGGACAAAGCACAGATACGCAGTATTTT
CASSLGQSTDTQYF
>TRBD1|TRBJ2-2|TRBV5-6|NA
TGTGCCAGCAGCTTGAAGACAGGGTATGGCACCGGGGAGCTGTTTTTT
CASSLKTGYGTGELFF
>NA|TRBJ1-6|TRBV6-6|NA
TGTGCCAGCAGTTTACAAGTCCCCCAATATAATTCACCCCTCCACTTT
CASSLQVPQYNSPLHF
>TRBD2|TRBJ2-1|TRBV4-1|NA
TGCGCCAGCAGCCAACCTAGACTAGCGGGAGGGCCAAATGAGCAGTTCTTC
CASSQPRLAGGPNEQFF
>TRBD1|TRBJ2-7|TRBV2|NA
TGTGCCAGCAAACGTTCGACAGGGGGAAACTCCTACGAGCAGTACTTC
CASKRSTGGNSYEQYF
>TRBD2|TRBJ2-7|TRBV7-2|few
TGTGCCAGCAGGCCCGGACTAGCGGGGTCCCACGAGCAGTACTTC
CASRPGLAGSHEQYF
>TRBD1|TRBJ2-3|TRBV7-7|NA
TGTGCCAGCAGCGCCGGGACAGGGGGAGGCCCAGATACGCAGTATTTT
CASSAGTGGGPDTQYF
>NA|TRBJ1-3|TRBV15|NA
TGTGCCACCAGCAGAGATACCGCGATATACTCTGGAAACACCATATATTTT
CATSRDTAIYSGNTIYF
>TRBD2|TRBJ2-1|TRBV11-2|once
TGTGCCAGCAGCTTATCTGGGTTTAAAGGACTAGCGTCGAGTAATGAGCAGTTCTTC
CASSLSGFKGLASSNEQFF
>TRBD1|TRBJ1-2|TRBV10-3|NA
TGTGCCATCAGTGAAGGGGGGACAGGGGGCCGGGGCTACACCTTC
CAISEGGTGGRGYTF
>NA|TRBJ2-7|TRBV4-2|NA
TGTGCCAGCAGCCAAGGGGAGGGGGACAACTACGAGCAGTACTTC
CASSQGEGDNYEQYF
>NA|TRBJ1-4|TRBV6-6|once
TGTGCCAGCAGTTACTCGATCGGGGGGGAAAAACTGTTTTTT
CASSYSIGGEKLFF
>NA|TRBJ2-3|TRBV11-2|NA
TGTGCCAGCAGCTCGCCGACTTTGGAAAGCACAGATACGCAGTATTTT
CASSSPTLESTDTQYF
>NA|TRBJ1-1|TRBV18|NA
TGTGCCAGCTCACAACAAAGGGAGTTGAACACTGAAGCTTTCTTT
CASSQQRELNTEAFF
>TRBD1|TRBJ1-5|TRBV9|once
TGTGCCAGCAGCCCGTCACAGGGGGCCGGTCAGCCCCAGCATTTT
CASSPSQGAGQPQHF
>TRBD1|TRBJ1-1|TRBV6-4|NA
TGTGCCAGCAGTGCCGGGACAGTGAACACTGAAGCTTTCTTT
CASSAGTVNTEAFF
>NA|TRBJ2-3|TRBV4-1|NA
TGCGCCAGCAGCCAAGTGGTGGGGGCCGGCACAGATACGCAGTATTTT
CASSQVVGAGTDTQYF
>TRBD1|TRBJ2-1|TRBV5-1|NA
TGCGCCAGCAGCTTCCGGGACAGGGGTGAGCAGTTCTTC
CASSFRDRGEQFF
>TRBD1|TRBJ2-3|TRBV5-1|NA
TGCGCCAGCAGCTGGGGTCTCCGGGACAGGCACACAGATACGCAGTATTTT
CASSWGLRDRHTDTQYF
>NA|TRBJ1-2|TRBV27|NA
TGTGCCAGCAGTTTATCGGGGCACAGGGCGACGGATGGCTACATCTTC
CASSLSGHRATDGYIF
>TRBD1|TRBJ1-6|TRBV9|NA
TGTGCCAGCAGCGCCCGGGACAGGGGGCCTAATTCACCCCTCCACTTT
CASSARDRGPNSPLHF
>NA|TRBJ1-5|TRBV2|once
TGTGCCAGCAGTGGAACAGCTCAGCCCCAGCATTTT
CASSGTAQPQHF
>NA|TRBJ1-5|TRBV27|few
TGTGCCAGCAGTTTATCGGGGGGGGCCCTCATCAATCAGCCCCAGCATTTT
CASSLSGGALINQPQHF
>TRBD1|TRBJ2-7|TRBV10-3|NA
TGTGCCATCAGTGACAATCCGGGACAGGGTCTAAAAAACGAGCAGTACTTC
CAISDNPGQGLKNEQYF
>TRBD2|TRBJ2-7|TRBV7-2|once
TGTGCCAGCGGACTCGGGCTAGCGGGAGCCGAGCAGTACTTC
CASGLGLAGAEQYF
>TRBD1|TRBJ1-1|TRBV6-6|NA
TGTGCCAGCAGTTACTTCAGACAGGGGACTGAAGCTTTCTTT
CASSYFRQGTEAFF
>TRBD1|TRBJ1-2|TRBV2|NA
TGTGCCAGCAGTGAGAGACAGGGTTTCTATGGCTACACCTTC
CASSERQGFYGYTF
>TRBD2|TRBJ2-2|TRBV5-1|NA
TGCGCCAGCAGCTCTACTAGCGGTATGACCGGGGAGCTGTTTTTT
CASSSTSGMTGELFF
>NA|TRBJ1-1|TRBV6-5|NA
TGTGCCAGCAGTCTGAACAGGGTTGTAGCTGAAGCTTTCTTT
CASSLNRVVAEAFF
>NA|TRBJ2-1|TRBV11-2|NA
TGTGCCAGCAGCCTTAGATGGGAGCGGGATGAGCAGTTCTTC
CASSLRWERDEQFF
>TRBD2|TRBJ2-3|TRBV5-4|few
TGTGCCAGCAGTTCATTAGCGGGAGGGCCGGGAGATACGCAGTATTTT
CASSSLAGGPGDTQYF
>NA|TRBJ1-1|TRBV19|NA
TGTGCCAGTCAGGTGGGGCGCGCCACTGAAGCTTTCTTT
CASQVGRATEAFF
>TRBD1|TRBJ2-1|TRBV5-1|NA
TGCGCCAGCAGCTTGGGGCCCGGGACAGGCTACAATGAGCAGTTCTTC
CASSLGPGTGYNEQFF
>NA|TRBJ1-2|TRBV21-1|NA
TGTGCCAGCAGCAATATTGACTATGGCTACACCTTC
CASSNIDYGYTF
>NA|TRBJ2-3|TRBV4-1|NA
TGCGCCAGCAGCCAAGTTACTAGCACAGATACGCAGTATTTT
CASSQVTSTDTQYF
>NA|TRBJ2-2|TRBV2|NA
TGTGCCAGCAGTTATAACGGGGAGCTGTTTTTT
CASSYNGELFF
>NA|TRBJ2-2|TRBV6-1|once
TGTGCCAGCAGTGCAGGACAGAACACCGGGGAGCTGTTTTTT
CASSAGQNTGELFF
>TRBD1|TRBJ2-3|TRBV6-6|NA
TGTGCCAGCAGTTACGGGAGACAGGGGGGCACAGATACGCAGTATTTT
CASSYGRQGGTDTQYF
>NA|TRBJ1-1|TRBV5-1|many
TGCGCCAGCAGCTTGACAGGGAACACTGAAGCTTTCTTT
CASSLTGNTEAFF
>TRBD2|TRBJ2-5|TRBV2|NA
TGTGCCAGTCATAGCGGGAGGGAAGAGACCCAGTACTTC
CASHSGREETQYF
>TRBD1|TRBJ1-1|TRBV10-1|few
TGCGCCAGCAGTGAAGCACAGGGGGGAACTGAAGCTTTCTTT
CASSEAQGGTEAFF
>NA|TRBJ2-3|TRBV7-3|NA
TGTGCCAGCAGCCCGCTGGGGGGAGACACAGATACGCAGTATTTT
CASSPLGGDTDTQYF
>NA|TRBJ1-2|TRBV10-1|NA
TGCGCCAGCAGTTTAACAGCGAAGGGGTGCTATGGCTACACCTTC
CASSLTAKGCYGYTF
>NA|TRBJ2-7|TRBV2|NA
TGTGCCAGCAGTGGCGGGGTGGTCGGAGGGTACGAGCAGTACTTC
CASSGGVVGGYEQYF
>NA|TRBJ2-6|TRBV13|NA
TGTGCCAGCAGCCTATCTGGGGCCAACGGCCTGACTTTC
CASSLSGANGLTF
>TRBD2|TRBJ2-1|TRBV5-4|many
TGTGCCAGCAGCCCTGGGACTAGCGGGAGGGCCAGTATCCTTTACAATGAGCAGTTCTTC
CASSPGTSGRASILYNEQFF
>NA|TRBJ1-5|TRBV2|NA
TGTGCCAGCAAATTCGAGTCCGGGGGCAATCAGCCCCAGCATTTT
CASKFESGGNQPQHF
>NA|TRBJ1-6|TRBV5-1|NA
TGCGCCAGCAGAACCACCGACAGATATTCACCCCTCCACTTT
CASRTTDRYSPLHF
>NA|TRBJ1-1|TRBV21-1|NA
TGTGCCAGCAGCAAAGTATTTCCGATCGGGGCTGAAGCTTTCTTT
CASSKVFPIGAEAFF
>TRBD1|TRBJ2-1|TRBV5-1|few
TGCGCCAGCAGTCCCGGGACAGTTACAAATGAGCAGTTCTTC
CASSPGTVTNEQFF
>NA|TRBJ1-1|TRBV2|NA
TGTGCCAGCAGTTCTGGGTCGGGCACTGAAGCTTTCTTT
CASSSGSGTEAFF
>NA|TRBJ2-3|TRBV6-1|NA
TGTGCCAGCAGTGAGGACAGTCGCACAGATACGCAGTATTTT
CASSEDSRTDTQYF